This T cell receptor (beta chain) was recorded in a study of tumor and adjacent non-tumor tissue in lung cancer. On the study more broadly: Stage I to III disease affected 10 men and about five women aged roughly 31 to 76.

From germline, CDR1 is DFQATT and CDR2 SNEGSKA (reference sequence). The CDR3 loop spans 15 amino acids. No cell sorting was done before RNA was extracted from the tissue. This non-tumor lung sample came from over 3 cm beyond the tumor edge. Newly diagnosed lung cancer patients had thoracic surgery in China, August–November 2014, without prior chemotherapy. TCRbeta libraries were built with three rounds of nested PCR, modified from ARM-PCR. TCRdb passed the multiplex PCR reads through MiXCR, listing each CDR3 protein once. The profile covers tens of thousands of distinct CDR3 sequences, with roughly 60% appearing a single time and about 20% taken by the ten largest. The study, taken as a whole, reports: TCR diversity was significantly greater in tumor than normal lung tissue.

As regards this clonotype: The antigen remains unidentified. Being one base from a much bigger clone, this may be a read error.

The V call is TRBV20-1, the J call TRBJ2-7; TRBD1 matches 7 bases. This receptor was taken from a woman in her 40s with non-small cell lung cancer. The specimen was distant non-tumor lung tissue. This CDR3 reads CNATTGPYGAYEQYF. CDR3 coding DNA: TGCAATGCAACGACAGGGCCCTACGGGGCCTACGAGCAGTACTTC.